This T cell receptor (beta chain) originates from a study of somatic mutations in cytotoxic T cells in rheumatoid arthritis. Sequencing was performed with immunoSEQ multiplex PCR; in TCRdb, only in-frame clones are kept and a portion is missing. The table lists 2,500 to 3,500 clones, 80% to 90% of them singletons, with about 13% in the top ten. CDR3 size: 16 residues. The germline V gene encodes CDR1 KGHSY and CDR2 FQNENV. V was clipped by 3 bases and J by 0 bases, with 11 bases between them. This receptor was identified in a woman between 45 and 60 years old with rheumatoid arthritis. The gene calls are TRBV16 and TRBJ1-4; D not resolved. Sequenced input: CD8+ T cells sorted from blood. CDR3 DNA sequence: TGTGCCAGCAGCCACACACGCCAGGCAACTAATGAAAAACTGTTTTTT. Translation gives CASSHTRQATNEKLFF.